The 23 T cell receptor beta chains below were found in one sample sequenced in a study of T cells in Graves' hyperthyroidism and ophthalmopathy. TCR beta CDR3 regions were amplified from RNA. First-round RT-PCR targeting the TCR CDR3 was performed with the HTBI primer set. In TCRdb, the multiplex PCR reads were re-called with MiXCR into one record per CDR3 protein. Among 240,000 or so distinct CDR3 sequences listed, 16% were seen once. The material sequenced was blood. These receptors were taken from a woman aged 18-29 years with Graves' ophthalmopathy.

This clonotype was counted at least ten times. The V and J genes are TRBV20-1 and TRBJ2-7; 12 bases agree with TRBD2. CDR3 length: 14 amino acids. V lost 3 bases to trimming and J lost 2 bases; unmatched junction nucleotides: 2. The V gene's germline CDR1 is DFQATT and CDR2 SNEGSKA (reference sequence). This CDR3 reads CSASGLAGTYEQYF. For the CDR3, the DNA is TGCAGTGCTAGTGGACTAGCGGGGACCTACGAGCAGTACTTC.

V is TRBV2 and J is TRBJ1-5; D call uncertain. The V end was cut by 4 bases, the J end by 4 bases, with 8 bases between. Per the germline V gene, CDR1 is SNHLY and CDR2 is FYNNEI. The CDR3 loop spans 13 amino acids. The CDR3 region is CASSVTGNQPQHF. Here the CDR3 DNA reads TGTGCCAGCAGTGTAACCGGGAATCAGCCCCAGCATTTT.

This clonotype has ten or more counts. The gene calls are TRBV6-2 or TRBV6-3 and TRBJ2-6, with 8 nucleotides matching TRBD1. Germline V CDR1 and CDR2: MNHEY, SVGEGT. Trimming at V came to 4 bases and at J to 0 bases, leaving 11 bases not matched to a gene. The CDR3 runs to 19 residues. The CDR3 region has the DNA TGTGCCAGCAGTTCCCACCTTAAGGACAGGGCCTCTGGGGCCAACGTCCTGACTTTC. The encoded protein is CASSSHLKDRASGANVLTF.

There are many counts of this clonotype. The V gene is TRBV5-6, the J gene TRBJ2-1, with a tentative D call TRBD2 (6 bases). V gave up 4 bases and J gave up 0 bases, with 29 bases separating them. Germline V gene lookup returns CDR1 SGHDT and CDR2 YYEEEE. CDR3 length: 21 residues. The DNA for the CDR3 is TGTGCCAGCAGCCCAACCCGACTAGTCGAAATCTTACCGAGCTCCTACAATGAGCAGTTCTTC. Translated: CASSPTRLVEILPSSYNEQFF.

There are many counts of this clonotype. This sequence joins TRBV6-1 and TRBJ1-5; D not certain. Germline values: CDR1 MNHNS, CDR2 SASEGT. V was trimmed by 5 bases and J by 11 bases, leaving 13 bases between them. The CDR3 length is 12 residues. CDR3 nucleotide sequence: TGTGCCAGCAGTTCCGACTCCGTATCCCAGCATTTT. This codes for CASSSDSVSQHF.

This clonotype has a count of ten or more. The rearrangement uses TRBV2 and TRBJ1-3; TRBD1 aligns across 7 bases. Germline V gene data show CDR1 as SNHLY and CDR2 as FYNNEI. The CDR3 is 15 residues long. J lost 0 bases, V lost 6 bases, and 5 bases had no gene match. CDR3 in DNA: TGTGCCAGCAGGGGACAGATTTCCTCTGGAAACACCATATATTTT. This gives the protein CASRGQISSGNTIYF.

This clonotype was found many times. The chain recombines TRBV5-6 with TRBJ2-5; D remains unclear. The CDR3 runs to 12 residues. From germline, CDR1 is SGHDT and CDR2 YYEEEE. V lost 4 bases to trimming and J lost 0 bases, with 4 bases between them. The CDR3 region has the DNA TGTGCCAGCAGCCGGGACCAAGAGACCCAGTACTTC. Its protein is CASSRDQETQYF.

This clonotype was found many times. The gene calls are TRBV10-3 and TRBJ1-1; D may be TRBD1 (5 bases). The CDR3 runs 13 residues. Germline V gives CDR1 ENHRY, CDR2 SYGVKD. Trimming shortened V by 6 bases and J by 1 base, and 9 bases separated the two germline ends. The CDR3 DNA sequence: TGTGCCATCAGCGTGGGGGGGAACACTGAAGCTTTCTTT. It is translated as CAISVGGNTEAFF.

This clonotype has ten or more counts. This rearrangement joins TRBV7-9 to TRBJ1-3; D gene ambiguous. CDR1 is SEHNR and CDR2 is FQNEAQ in the germline V gene (reference sequence). Trimming shortened V by 5 bases and J by 4 bases, and 6 bases separated the two germline ends. The CDR3 is 12 amino acids. The CDR3 DNA follows: TGTGCCAGCAGCCCCCCAGGAAACACCATATATTTT. Amino acids: CASSPPGNTIYF.

This clonotype has at least ten counts. V usage is TRBV12-5 and J usage is TRBJ1-2; D gene ambiguous. The CDR3 loop spans 17 amino acids. Germline V gene lookup returns CDR1 LGHNT and CDR2 FRNRAP. Trimming removed 1 base from V and 0 bases from J, with 15 bases in between. CDR3 DNA sequence: TGTGCTAGTGGTTTGGACACTGACGTAGAAGCTAACTATGGCTACACCTTC. It is translated as CASGLDTDVEANYGYTF.

This clonotype came up many times. The chain recombines TRBV15 with TRBJ2-2; D is perhaps TRBD2 (6 bases). Trimming pared 1 base from V and 2 bases from J, leaving 11 bases between. Germline lookup yields CDR1 LNHNV and CDR2 YYDKDF (reference sequence). The CDR3 consists of 16 residues. The DNA for the CDR3 is TGTGCCACCAGCAGAGGGAGGGGCGCTAACACCGGGGAGCTGTTTTTT. This encodes CATSRGRGANTGELFF.

This clonotype was recorded at least ten times. The V gene is TRBV6-1, the J gene TRBJ1-2; 9 nucleotides match TRBD1. Germline lookup yields CDR1 MNHNS and CDR2 SASEGT. V dropped 5 bases and J dropped 4; count of bases not matched to a gene: 5. The CDR3 spans 14 residues. CDR3 sequence (DNA): TGTGCCAGCAGTCCACAGGGGGCCCGCTATGGCTACACCTTC. This gives the protein CASSPQGARYGYTF.

In this sample, this clonotype turned up many times. V gene TRBV30 combines with J gene TRBJ1-5; D is ambiguous. The V end was cut by 2 bases, the J end by 4 bases, with 9 bases between. This CDR3 contains 13 residues. Germline V gene lookup returns CDR1 GTSNPN and CDR2 SVGIG (reference sequence). Here the CDR3 reads CAWSRALNQPQHF. CDR3 nucleotide sequence: TGTGCCTGGAGTCGGGCCTTGAATCAGCCCCAGCATTTT.

To note about this clonotype: A clone one base away is much larger, so this may be a read error. This rearrangement joins TRBV4-1 to TRBJ2-2; 15 bases line up with TRBD2. There are 17 residues in the CDR3. J was trimmed by 10 bases and V by 2 bases; bases with no gene match: 8. CDR1 is MGHRA, CDR2 YSYEKL, per germline. CDR3 nucleotides: TGCGCCAGCAGCCAAAAGGGACTAGCGGGAGGCCACGTGGAGCTGTTTTTT. Translation gives CASSQKGLAGGHVELFF.

The table lists this clonotype with many counts. The rearrangement joins TRBV9 to TRBJ2-1; 11 bases fit TRBD1. This CDR3 has 15 amino acids. V gave up 3 bases and J gave up 4 bases; unmatched junction bases: 3. Per germline, CDR1 SGDLS and CDR2 YYNGEE. CDR3 residues: CASSGDRGWYNEQFF. The CDR3 region has the DNA TGTGCCAGCAGCGGGGACAGGGGGTGGTACAATGAGCAGTTCTTC.

Ten or more counts support this clonotype. The chain recombines TRBV2 with TRBJ2-7, with TRBD2 matching over 9 bases. CDR1 and CDR2 (germline): SNHLY, FYNNEI. V lost 4 bases and J lost 0; bases outside the gene matches: 10. The CDR3 totals 17 residues. Here the CDR3 DNA reads TGTGCCAGCAGTGCAGATAGCGGGGGCCTTAGCTCCTACGAGCAGTACTTC. This codes for CASSADSGGLSSYEQYF.

This clonotype was recorded many times. The chain combines TRBV5-1 with TRBJ2-7; D is undetermined. In germline, CDR1 is SGHRS, CDR2 YFSETQ. The CDR3 loop spans 13 amino acids. Trimming took 0 bases from V and 2 from J, leaving 6 bases between them. The CDR3 region is CASSLDTAYEQYF. DNA of the CDR3: TGCGCCAGCAGCTTGGATACAGCCTACGAGCAGTACTTC.

This chain joins TRBV9 and TRBJ2-2; 8 bases are a match to TRBD2. The junction had 7 bases not matched to a gene; V was cut back by 4 bases and J by 5 bases. This CDR3 spans 15 amino acids. Germline V gives CDR1 SGDLS, CDR2 YYNGEE. The chain's CDR3 is CASSPMRLATGELFF. For the CDR3, the DNA is TGTGCCAGCAGCCCGATGAGACTAGCGACCGGGGAGCTGTTTTTT.

A note on this clonotype: This may stem from a read error, because a much larger clone lies one nucleotide away. The V gene is TRBV6-2 or TRBV6-3, the J gene TRBJ2-1; maybe TRBD1 (6 bases). The J call may be in error: the DNA end matches TRBJ2-7 better. Germline V lookup: CDR1 MNHEY, CDR2 SVGEGT. The CDR3 has 16 residues. The CDR3 spells CASSYEGGRVGNEQYF. The CDR3 region has the DNA TGTGCCAGCAGTTACGAAGGGGGAAGGGTCGGCAATGAGCAGTACTTC.

The chain uses TRBV20-1 and TRBJ2-5; 10 nucleotides line up with TRBD2. Germline V gene lookup returns CDR1 DFQATT and CDR2 SNEGSKA (reference sequence). After removal of 1 base from V and 5 bases from J, the junction contained 1 base not matched to a gene. There are 13 residues in the CDR3. CDR3 region: CSARASGSETQYF. For the CDR3, the DNA is TGCAGTGCTAGAGCTAGCGGGAGTGAGACCCAGTACTTC.

This clonotype was detected many times. This chain joins TRBV6-1 and TRBJ1-5, with TRBD1 matching over 8 bases. J lost 6 bases, V lost 3 bases, and 4 bases had no gene match. Germline lookup yields CDR1 MNHNS and CDR2 SASEGT. CDR3 length equals 14 residues. The DNA for the CDR3 is TGTGCCAGCAGTGACTCAGGGGGCCCTCAGCCCCAGCATTTT. It yields the protein CASSDSGGPQPQHF.

This clonotype was seen ten or more times. This sequence joins TRBV6-5 and TRBJ1-2; D unclear. CDR1 and CDR2 from the germline V gene are MNHEY and SVGAGI. V was cut by 0 bases and J by 6 bases, with 14 bases left in between. This CDR3 has 15 amino acids. The CDR3 loop is CASSYSAGNPDGYTF. CDR3 nucleotides: TGTGCCAGCAGTTACTCTGCAGGTAACCCTGATGGCTACACCTTC.

This chain connects TRBV27 to TRBJ2-7; D is possibly TRBD1 (5 bases). Trimming left V 2 bases short and J 2 bases short, with 16 bases between. Germline V gives CDR1 MNHEY, CDR2 SMNVEV (reference sequence). This CDR3 spans 16 amino acids. CDR3 residues: CASSLKGIVKAYEQYF. The CDR3 DNA reads as TGTGCCAGCAGTTTAAAGGGGATCGTGAAAGCCTACGAGCAGTACTTC.